This T cell receptor beta chain comes out of a study of HIV-infected patients and healthy controls (dated by TCRdb to between 2013 and 2015). From the cysteine up to the phenylalanine, the CDR3 has a length of 14 residues. Just CDR3 DNA is preserved here, 42 bases in frame from base 1. CDR1 and CDR2, per the germline V gene, are MDHEN and SYDVKM. Trimming accounts for 8 bases at V and 4 bases at J, while the number of junction bases matched to no gene is 8. Concerning this clonotype: Its binding antigen is unknown. No qualities accompany the bases; no much larger clone lies one base away.

Preparation of the library involved 5' RACE. These reads were obtained on an Illumina MiSeq. TCRdb took the public reads, trimmed them with fastp at Q25, ran MiXCR for clone calling and kept in-frame beta chains. When rows share a CDR3 protein, they turn into one entry using the most common DNA and genes. The sample data list around 67,000 distinct CDR3 sequences, and 16% of these were observed just once. Approximately 6% of the sample comes from the top ten. Sequenced input: CD4+ T cells from blood. The sequence was collected from a human donor in good health. Here the chain combines TRBV28 and TRBJ2-3, with 8 central nucleotides matching TRBD2. The DNA sequence is as follows: TGTGCCAGCGGGAGAGTAGCGGGGCCAGATACGCAGTATTTT. This yields the protein CASGRVAGPDTQYF.